One and the same sample provided the 18 T cell receptor beta chains below, sequenced in a study of blood T cells in healthy people across ages. The use of a sample-barcoded 5' primer and a J-beta primer mix characterized a second PCR of roughly 7 to 12 cycles. TCRdb called the 5' RACE reads again in MiXCR, with one record for every CDR3 protein. The data show 910,000 or so distinct CDR3 sequences, 51% seen once. Sequencing was carried out using blood. The receptors stem from an older woman in good health.

The chain couples TRBV4-1 to TRBJ1-1, with 9 bases matching TRBD1. The CDR3 is made up of 18 amino acids. Germline CDR1 MGHRA, CDR2 YSYEKL. Trimming took 4 bases from V and 4 from J; bases not matched to a gene: 16. CDR3 nucleotides: TGCGCCAGCAGCCCGATTGCCGGACAGGGGTTTTTTGGCACTGAAGCTTTCTTT. It yields the protein CASSPIAGQGFFGTEAFF.

V usage is TRBV28 and J usage is TRBJ2-5; D gene uncertain. The better agreement between TRBJ2-7 and the DNA end casts doubt on the J call. There are 11 residues in the CDR3. CDR1 and CDR2 (germline): MDHEN, SYDVKM. The chain's CDR3 is CASSYHVEQYF. For the CDR3, the DNA is TGTGCCAGCAGCTACCATGTCGAGCAGTACTTC.

The chain employs TRBV2 and TRBJ1-2, with D possibly matching TRBD1 (6 bases). V gave up 6 bases and J gave up 1 base, with 24 bases separating them. The CDR3 is 18 amino acids. From germline, CDR1 is SNHLY and CDR2 FYNNEI. Written as DNA, the CDR3 is TGTGCCAGCAGAACAACCGGGACACAACCTTCGTTTAACTATGGCTACACCTTC. Residues: CASRTTGTQPSFNYGYTF.

This clonotype was found a few times. This rearrangement joins TRBV13 to TRBJ2-7; D is unresolved. The V and J ends lost 4 bases and 4 bases respectively, with 20 bases between them. Germline CDR1 reads PRHDT; CDR2 reads FYEKMQ (reference sequence). The CDR3 runs 16 residues. The CDR3 loop reads CASSSRKGSVTYEQYF. The CDR3 coding sequence is TGTGCCAGCAGCTCGCGGAAGGGTTCCGTGACGTACGAGCAGTACTTC.

J is TRBJ1-4 and V is TRBV20-1; 7 bases are shared with TRBD1. The CDR3 spans 13 residues. V lost 3 bases and J lost 8; bases outside the gene matches: 6. The germline V gene encodes CDR1 DFQATT and CDR2 SNEGSKA (reference sequence). The CDR3 coding sequence is TGCAGTGCTAGTCAGGGGGAAACGGAAAAACTGTTTTTT. Translating gives CSASQGETEKLFF.

This clonotype was observed a handful of times. The V call is TRBV12-3 or TRBV12-4, the J call TRBJ1-1; no reliable D call. The CDR3 totals 12 residues. Trimming took 6 bases from V and 1 from J, leaving 6 bases between them. CDR3 residues: CASSQQNTEAFF. CDR3 in DNA: TGTGCCAGCAGCCAGCAGAACACTGAAGCTTTCTTT.

This chain's CDR3 is CASSLRQGKETQFF. DNA for the CDR3: TGTGCCAGCAGCTTGAGACAGGGTAAAGAGACCCAGTTCTTC. The rearrangement links TRBV14 to TRBJ2-1, with 7 bases fitting TRBD1. Germline V gene data show CDR1 as SGHDN and CDR2 as FVKESK. CDR3 size: 14 residues. Unmatched junction bases numbered 14, after V lost 5 bases and J lost 13 bases. The variable domain in full, completed from reference TRBV14 and TRBJ2-1, reads EAGVTQFPSHSVIEKGQTVTLRCDPISGHDNLYWYRRVMGKEIKFLLHFVKESKQDESGMPNNRFLAERTGGTYSTLKVQPAELEDSGVYFCASSLRQGKETQFFGPGTRLTVL.

This chain uses TRBV29-1 with TRBJ2-7; D gene ambiguous. Trimming shortened V by 4 bases and J by 3 bases, and 10 bases separated the two germline ends. The germline V gene encodes CDR1 SQVTM and CDR2 ANQGSEA. The CDR3 runs 12 residues. CDR3 sequence reads: CSVGQRDYEQYF. As DNA, the CDR3 is TGCAGCGTTGGCCAGCGCGACTACGAGCAGTACTTC.

This clonotype has just a few counts. The chain joins TRBV12-3 or TRBV12-4 to TRBJ2-1; D is possibly TRBD1 (5 bases). The CDR3 spans 12 residues. V was shortened by 6 bases and J by 12 bases, with 15 bases between the two germline ends. CDR3 sequence reads: CASSPPGIGQFF. As DNA, the CDR3 is TGTGCCAGCAGCCCCCCAGGGATAGGGCAGTTCTTC.

In the case of this clonotype: Sequence at one end of the junction differs from germline and may be a read error. The V call is TRBV9, the J call TRBJ2-3, with 9 bases identical to TRBD2. The germline CDR1 and CDR2 sequences are SGDLS and YYNGEE. The CDR3 length is 16 residues. This chain's CDR3 is CTSSVVSGRGSDTQYF. DNA for the CDR3: TGTACCAGCAGCGTAGTTAGCGGGAGAGGTTCAGATACGCAGTATTTT.

This clonotype was found many times. J is TRBJ1-2 and V is TRBV6-1; the D gene is possibly TRBD1 (5 bases). Germline loops: CDR1 MNHNS, CDR2 SASEGT. The CDR3 has 13 residues. Trimming cost V 1 base and J 5 bases, with 8 bases left between them. The CDR3 DNA follows: TGTGCCAGCAGTGAAGGGGGACTTTATGGCTACACCTTC. This translates into CASSEGGLYGYTF.

This chain joins TRBV19 and TRBJ1-2; perhaps TRBD1 as D (5 bases). CDR1 and CDR2 (germline): LNHDA, SQIVND (reference sequence). Trimming pared 11 bases from V and 2 bases from J, leaving 21 bases between. CDR3 length equals 15 residues. The CDR3 loop is CALRGADRANYGYTF. The DNA for the CDR3 is TGTGCCCTCCGAGGGGCGGATCGAGCGAACTATGGCTACACCTTC.

The J gene is TRBJ2-3, the V gene TRBV28, with 9 bases aligning to TRBD2. V lost 5 bases and J lost 0; bases outside the gene matches: 9. The CDR3 consists of 17 residues. Germline CDR1 and CDR2: MDHEN and SYDVKM. The CDR3 loop is CASSPQTSGFSTDTQYF. DNA of the CDR3: TGTGCCAGCAGTCCACAGACTAGCGGATTTAGCACAGATACGCAGTATTTT.

V is TRBV28 and J is TRBJ2-3; 11 bases agree with TRBD2. Germline V CDR1 and CDR2: MDHEN, SYDVKM. The CDR3 has 14 amino acids. J was trimmed by 1 base and V by 10 bases; bases with no gene match: 4. CDR3 bases: TGTGCCACCGGGACTAGCGGCGGCACAGATACGCAGTATTTT. Its protein is CATGTSGGTDTQYF. Drawing the rest from reference TRBV28 and TRBJ2-3, the complete variable domain is DVKVTQSSRYLVKRTGEKVFLECVQDMDHENMFWYRQDPGLGLRLIYFSYDVKMKEKGDIPEGYSVSREKKERFSLILESASTNQTSMYLCATGTSGGTDTQYFGPGTRLTVL.

The chain recombines TRBV4-2 with TRBJ2-3; TRBD2 matches at 11 bases. The CDR3 spans 18 residues. Trimming at V came to 4 bases and at J to 6 bases, leaving 15 bases not matched to a gene. From germline, CDR1 is LGHNA and CDR2 YNFKEQ. This CDR3 reads CASSPGRLAGGLGDTQYF. The CDR3 DNA reads as TGTGCCAGCAGCCCGGGGCGGCTAGCGGGAGGTCTGGGTGATACGCAGTATTTT.

The chain employs TRBV7-9 and TRBJ1-2, with 10 bases matching TRBD1. V trimming: 8 bases; J trimming: 0 bases; junction bases outside the gene matches: 9. From germline, CDR1 is SEHNR and CDR2 FQNEAQ (reference sequence). The CDR3 has 16 amino acids. The CDR3 loop is CASHPGQGTTNYGYTF. CDR3 DNA: TGTGCCAGCCACCCGGGACAGGGGACGACTAACTATGGCTACACCTTC.

This clonotype was detected only once. J is TRBJ1-1 and V is TRBV10-3; D is uncertain. Germline V lookup: CDR1 ENHRY, CDR2 SYGVKD. V lost 6 bases and J lost 2, with 16 bases in between. The CDR3 loop spans 15 amino acids. The CDR3 DNA sequence: TGTGCCATCAGGCGTTCGGCAGAAAGTAACACTGAAGCTTTCTTT. Amino acids: CAIRRSAESNTEAFF.

This clonotype turned up a few times. The chain has TRBV15 and TRBJ2-7; 8 nucleotides align to TRBD1. V lost 1 base, J lost 12 bases, and 14 bases stayed unmatched. Per germline, CDR1 LNHNV and CDR2 YYDKDF (reference sequence). This CDR3 has 15 amino acids. The CDR3 loop is CATSRGQGARETRYF. The CDR3 region has the DNA TGTGCCACCAGCAGAGGGCAGGGGGCTCGAGAGACCCGGTACTTC.